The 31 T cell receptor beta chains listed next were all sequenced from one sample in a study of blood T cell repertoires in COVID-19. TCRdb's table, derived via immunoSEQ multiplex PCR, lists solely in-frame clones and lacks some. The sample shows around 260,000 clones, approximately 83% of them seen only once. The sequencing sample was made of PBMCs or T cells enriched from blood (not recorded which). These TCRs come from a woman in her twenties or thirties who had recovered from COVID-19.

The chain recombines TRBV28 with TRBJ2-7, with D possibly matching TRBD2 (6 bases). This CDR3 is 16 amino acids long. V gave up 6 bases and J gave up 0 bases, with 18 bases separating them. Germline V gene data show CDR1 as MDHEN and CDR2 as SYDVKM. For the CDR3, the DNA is TGTGCCAGCAGGCGCCCGGGGAGGCAGTTCTCCTACGAGCAGTACTTC. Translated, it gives CASRRPGRQFSYEQYF.

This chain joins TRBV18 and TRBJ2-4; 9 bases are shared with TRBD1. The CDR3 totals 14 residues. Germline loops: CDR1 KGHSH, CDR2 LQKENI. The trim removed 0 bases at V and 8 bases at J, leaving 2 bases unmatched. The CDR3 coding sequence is TGTGCCAGCTCACCACCGGACAGGGGAGACATTCAGTACTTC. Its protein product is CASSPPDRGDIQYF.

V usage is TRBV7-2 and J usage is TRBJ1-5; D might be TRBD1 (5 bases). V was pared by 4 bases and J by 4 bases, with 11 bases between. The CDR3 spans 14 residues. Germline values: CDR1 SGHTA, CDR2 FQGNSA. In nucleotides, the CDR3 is TGTGCCAGCAGCTCTGACAGTGCTAATCAGCCCCAGCATTTT. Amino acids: CASSSDSANQPQHF.

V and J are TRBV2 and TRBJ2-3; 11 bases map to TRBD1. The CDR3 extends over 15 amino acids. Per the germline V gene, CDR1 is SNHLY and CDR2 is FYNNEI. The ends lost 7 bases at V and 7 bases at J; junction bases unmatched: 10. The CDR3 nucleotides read TGTGCCAGCATCCCTGGACAGGGGGCGAGGAATACGCAGTATTTT. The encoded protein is CASIPGQGARNTQYF.

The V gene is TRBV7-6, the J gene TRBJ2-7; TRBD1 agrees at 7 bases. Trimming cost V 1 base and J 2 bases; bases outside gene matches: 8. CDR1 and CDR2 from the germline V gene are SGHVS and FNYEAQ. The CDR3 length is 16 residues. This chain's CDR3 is CASSLDGQARTYEQYF. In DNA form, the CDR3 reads TGTGCCAGCAGCTTAGACGGACAGGCCAGGACCTACGAGCAGTACTTC.

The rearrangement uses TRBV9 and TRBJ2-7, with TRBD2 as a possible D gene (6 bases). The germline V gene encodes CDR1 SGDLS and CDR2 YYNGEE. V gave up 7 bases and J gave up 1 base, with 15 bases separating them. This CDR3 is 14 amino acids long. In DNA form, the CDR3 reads TGTGCCAGCGGTGGGGGGACGGCATCCTACGAGCAGTACTTC. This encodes CASGGGTASYEQYF.

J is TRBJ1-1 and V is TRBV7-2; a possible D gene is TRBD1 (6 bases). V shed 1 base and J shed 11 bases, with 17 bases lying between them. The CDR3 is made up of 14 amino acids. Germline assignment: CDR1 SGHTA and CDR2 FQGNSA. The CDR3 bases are TGTGCCAGCAGCTTAGTGAGGACAGCTAATTATGCTTTCTTT. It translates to CASSLVRTANYAFF.

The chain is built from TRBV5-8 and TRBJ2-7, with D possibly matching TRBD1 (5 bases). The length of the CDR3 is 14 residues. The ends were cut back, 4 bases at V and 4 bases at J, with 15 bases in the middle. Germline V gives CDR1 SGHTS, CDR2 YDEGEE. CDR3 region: CASSQTHRIYEQYF. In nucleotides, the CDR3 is TGTGCCAGCAGCCAAACCCACAGGATTTACGAGCAGTACTTC.

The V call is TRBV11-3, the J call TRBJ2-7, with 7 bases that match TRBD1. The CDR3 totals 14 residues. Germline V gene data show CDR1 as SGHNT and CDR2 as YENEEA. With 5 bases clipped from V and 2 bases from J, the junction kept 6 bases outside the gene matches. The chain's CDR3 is CASSPRQGAYEQYF. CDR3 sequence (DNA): TGTGCCAGCAGCCCGCGACAGGGAGCCTACGAGCAGTACTTC. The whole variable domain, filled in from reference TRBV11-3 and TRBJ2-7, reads EAGVVQSPRYKIIEKKQPVAFWCNPISGHNTLYWYLQNLGQGPELLIRYENEEAVDDSQLPKDRFSAERLKGVDSTLKIQPAELGDSAVYLCASSPRQGAYEQYFGPGTRLTVT.

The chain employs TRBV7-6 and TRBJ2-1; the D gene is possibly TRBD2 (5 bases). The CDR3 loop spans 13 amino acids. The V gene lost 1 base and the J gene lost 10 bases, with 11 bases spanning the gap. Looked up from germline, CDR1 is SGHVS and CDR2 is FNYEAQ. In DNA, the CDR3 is TGTGCCAGCAGCTTAGGGCCGCGGGTGGAGCAGTTCTTC. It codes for CASSLGPRVEQFF.

The CDR3: CASSEEGTGNHNEQFF. The CDR3 bases are TGTGCCAGCAGCGAGGAGGGGACAGGGAACCACAATGAGCAGTTCTTC. This chain uses TRBV6-4 with TRBJ2-1; 9 nucleotides agree with TRBD1. CDR3 length: 16 amino acids. Losses at the gene ends were 6 bases for V and 5 bases for J; bases not matched to a gene: 11. Germline V CDR1 and CDR2: MRHNA, SNTAGT.

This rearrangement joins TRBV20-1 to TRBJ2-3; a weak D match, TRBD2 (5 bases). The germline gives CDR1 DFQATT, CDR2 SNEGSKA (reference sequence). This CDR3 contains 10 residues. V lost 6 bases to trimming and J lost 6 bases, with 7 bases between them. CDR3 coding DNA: TGCAGTGCCCGAGGGGATACGCAGTATTTT. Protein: CSARGDTQYF.

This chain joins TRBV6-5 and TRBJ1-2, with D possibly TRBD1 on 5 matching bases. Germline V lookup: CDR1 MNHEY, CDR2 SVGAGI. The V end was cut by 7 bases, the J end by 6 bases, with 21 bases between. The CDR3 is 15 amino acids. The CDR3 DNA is TGTGCCAGCAAACTCCGGGGGGGTGTAGGGGATGGCTACACCTTC. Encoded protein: CASKLRGGVGDGYTF.

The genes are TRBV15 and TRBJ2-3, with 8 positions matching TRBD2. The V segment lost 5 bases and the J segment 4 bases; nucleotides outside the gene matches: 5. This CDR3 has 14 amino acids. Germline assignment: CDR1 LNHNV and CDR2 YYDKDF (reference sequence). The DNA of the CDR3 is TGTGCCACCAGCGTTTCGGGGGGGCCAGATACGCAGTATTTT. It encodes CATSVSGGPDTQYF.

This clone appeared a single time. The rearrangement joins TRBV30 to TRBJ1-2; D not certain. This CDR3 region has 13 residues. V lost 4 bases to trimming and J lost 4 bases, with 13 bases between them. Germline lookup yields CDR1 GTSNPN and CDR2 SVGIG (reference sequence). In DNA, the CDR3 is TGTGCCTGGAAAGCTAGAGCCATCTATGGCTACACCTTC. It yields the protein CAWKARAIYGYTF.

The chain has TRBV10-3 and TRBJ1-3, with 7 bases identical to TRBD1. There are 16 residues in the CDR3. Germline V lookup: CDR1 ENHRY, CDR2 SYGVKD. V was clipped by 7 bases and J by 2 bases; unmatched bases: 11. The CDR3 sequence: CAITPGTDYPGNTIYF. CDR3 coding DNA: TGTGCCATCACTCCCGGGACAGACTACCCTGGAAACACCATATATTTT.

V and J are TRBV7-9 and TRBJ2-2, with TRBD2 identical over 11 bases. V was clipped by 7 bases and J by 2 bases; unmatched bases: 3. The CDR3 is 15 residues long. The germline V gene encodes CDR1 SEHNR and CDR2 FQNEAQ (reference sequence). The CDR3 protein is CASMGLAANTGELFF. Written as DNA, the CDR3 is TGTGCCAGCATGGGACTAGCGGCTAACACCGGGGAGCTGTTTTTT.

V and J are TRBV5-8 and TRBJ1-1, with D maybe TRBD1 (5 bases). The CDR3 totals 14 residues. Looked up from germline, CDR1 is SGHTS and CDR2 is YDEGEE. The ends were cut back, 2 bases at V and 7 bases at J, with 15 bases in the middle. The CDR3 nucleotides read TGTGCCAGCAGCTTAACTCAGGGTTGGCTTGAAGCTTTCTTT. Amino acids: CASSLTQGWLEAFF.

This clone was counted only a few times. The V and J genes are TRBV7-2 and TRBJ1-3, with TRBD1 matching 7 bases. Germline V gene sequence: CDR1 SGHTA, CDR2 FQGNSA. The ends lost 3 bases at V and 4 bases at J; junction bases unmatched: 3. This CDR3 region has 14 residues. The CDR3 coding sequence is TGTGCCAGCAGCTTCGCGGGACAGGGAAACACCATATATTTT. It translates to CASSFAGQGNTIYF.

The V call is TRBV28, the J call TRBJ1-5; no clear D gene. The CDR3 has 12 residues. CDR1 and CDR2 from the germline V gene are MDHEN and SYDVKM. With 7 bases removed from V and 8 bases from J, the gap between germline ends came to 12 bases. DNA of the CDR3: TGTGCCAGCATTGACCTGGGCGAGCCCCAGCATTTT. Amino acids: CASIDLGEPQHF.

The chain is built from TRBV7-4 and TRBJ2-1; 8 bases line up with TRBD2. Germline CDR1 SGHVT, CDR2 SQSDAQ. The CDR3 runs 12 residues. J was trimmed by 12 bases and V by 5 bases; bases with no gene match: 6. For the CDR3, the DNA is TGTGCCAGCAGCCGTCGACTAGCGCCGCAGTTCTTC. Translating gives CASSRRLAPQFF.

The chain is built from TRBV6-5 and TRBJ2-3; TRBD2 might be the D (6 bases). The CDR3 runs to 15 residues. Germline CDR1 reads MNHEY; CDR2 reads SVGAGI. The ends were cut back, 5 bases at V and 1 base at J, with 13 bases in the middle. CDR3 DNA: TGTGCCAGCAGTCGCAGGGCTAGCGGCACAGATACGCAGTATTTT. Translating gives CASSRRASGTDTQYF.

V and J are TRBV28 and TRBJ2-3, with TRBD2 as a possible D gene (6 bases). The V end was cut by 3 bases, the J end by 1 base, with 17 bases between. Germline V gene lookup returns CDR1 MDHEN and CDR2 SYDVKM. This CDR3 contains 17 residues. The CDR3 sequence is CASSLAAAGSGTDTQYF. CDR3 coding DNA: TGTGCCAGCAGTTTGGCCGCTGCGGGGTCGGGCACAGATACGCAGTATTTT.

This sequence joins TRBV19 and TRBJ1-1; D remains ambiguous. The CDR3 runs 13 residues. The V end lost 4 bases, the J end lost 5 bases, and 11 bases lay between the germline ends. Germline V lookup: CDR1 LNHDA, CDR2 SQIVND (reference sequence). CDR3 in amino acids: CASSRHSGTEAFF. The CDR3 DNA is TGTGCCAGTAGTAGACATTCAGGTACTGAAGCTTTCTTT.

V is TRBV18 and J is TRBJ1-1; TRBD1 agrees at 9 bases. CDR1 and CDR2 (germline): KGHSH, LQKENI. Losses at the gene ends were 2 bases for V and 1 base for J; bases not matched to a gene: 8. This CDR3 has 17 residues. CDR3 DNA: TGTGCCAGCTCACCAAGACAGGGGGGTGGTAGGAACACTGAAGCTTTCTTT. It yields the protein CASSPRQGGGRNTEAFF. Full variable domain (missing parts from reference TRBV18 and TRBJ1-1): NAGVMQNPRHLVRRRGQEARLRCSPMKGHSHVYWYRQLPEEGLKFMVYLQKENIIDESGMPKERFSAEFPKEGPSILRIQQVVRGDSAAYFCASSPRQGGGRNTEAFFGQGTRLTVV.

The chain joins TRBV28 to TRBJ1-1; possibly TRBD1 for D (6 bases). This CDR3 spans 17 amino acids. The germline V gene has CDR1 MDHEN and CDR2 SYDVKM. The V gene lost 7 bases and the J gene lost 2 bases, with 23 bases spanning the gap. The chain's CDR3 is CASTRLNRGQPNTEAFF. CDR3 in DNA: TGTGCCAGCACCAGACTAAATCGCGGACAGCCTAACACTGAAGCTTTCTTT.

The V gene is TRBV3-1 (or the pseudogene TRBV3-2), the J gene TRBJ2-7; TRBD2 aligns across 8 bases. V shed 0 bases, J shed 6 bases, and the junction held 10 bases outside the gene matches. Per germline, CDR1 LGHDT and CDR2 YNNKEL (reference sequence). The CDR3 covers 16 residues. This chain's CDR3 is CASSQDPGTRLGEQYF. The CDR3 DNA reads TGTGCCAGCAGCCAAGATCCCGGGACTAGACTCGGCGAGCAGTACTTC.

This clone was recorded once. The CDR3 reads CAISESLEAFF. The CDR3 coding sequence is TGTGCCATCAGTGAGTCCCTTGAAGCTTTCTTT. V is TRBV10-3 and J is TRBJ1-1; D remains ambiguous. Trimming pared 0 bases from V and 7 bases from J, leaving 3 bases between. CDR1 and CDR2 from the germline V gene are ENHRY and SYGVKD. The length of the CDR3 is 11 residues.

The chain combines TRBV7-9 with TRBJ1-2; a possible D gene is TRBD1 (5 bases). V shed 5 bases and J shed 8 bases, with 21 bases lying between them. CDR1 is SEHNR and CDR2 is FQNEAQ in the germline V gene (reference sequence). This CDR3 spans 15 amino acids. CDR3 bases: TGTGCCAGCAGCCCCCGGGGGGGGGATTCCGACGGCTACACCTTC. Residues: CASSPRGGDSDGYTF.

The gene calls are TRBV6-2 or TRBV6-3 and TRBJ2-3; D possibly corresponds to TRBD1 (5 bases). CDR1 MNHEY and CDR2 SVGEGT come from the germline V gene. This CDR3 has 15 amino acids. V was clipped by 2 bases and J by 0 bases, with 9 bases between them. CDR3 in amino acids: CASSYGQGSTDTQYF. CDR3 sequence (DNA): TGTGCCAGCAGTTACGGGCAGGGAAGCACAGATACGCAGTATTTT.

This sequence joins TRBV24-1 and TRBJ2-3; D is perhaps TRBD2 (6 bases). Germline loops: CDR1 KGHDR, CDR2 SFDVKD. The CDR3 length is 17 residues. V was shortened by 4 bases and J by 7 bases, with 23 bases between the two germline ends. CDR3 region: CATSEPGGGSGPYTQYF. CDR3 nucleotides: TGTGCCACCAGTGAACCGGGTGGGGGGTCGGGCCCATATACGCAGTATTTT.